The 11 T cell receptor beta chains below come from one sample, sequenced in a study of blood T cell repertoires in COVID-19. The repertoire was sequenced with immunoSEQ multiplex PCR; TCRdb's copy has only in-frame clones and lacks some. The sample lists 85,000 to 95,000 clones; 75% to 90% were seen once. The sample comprised peripheral blood. The receptors come from a woman older than 75 with acute or convalescent COVID-19.

The V call is TRBV6-2 or TRBV6-3, the J call TRBJ2-7, with D perhaps TRBD1 (5 bases). CDR3 size: 14 residues. From germline, CDR1 is MNHEY and CDR2 SVGEGT. V shed 0 bases and J shed 6 bases, with 12 bases lying between them. The CDR3 spells CASSYSLQVSEQYF. CDR3 sequence (DNA): TGTGCCAGCAGTTACTCGTTACAGGTCTCCGAGCAGTACTTC.

The rearrangement uses TRBV6-5 and TRBJ1-2; TRBD1 aligns across 7 bases. With V trimmed by 4 bases and J by 4 bases, 6 bases remained unmatched. CDR1 MNHEY and CDR2 SVGAGI come from the germline V gene. This CDR3 has 14 amino acids. CDR3: CASSSQQGRYGYTF. CDR3 nucleotide sequence: TGTGCCAGCAGTTCGCAACAGGGGCGCTATGGCTACACCTTC.

The chain employs TRBV6-6 and TRBJ1-1; unclear D gene. Trimming took 5 bases from V and 1 from J, leaving 11 bases between them. The V gene's germline CDR1 is MNHNY and CDR2 SVGAGI (reference sequence). This CDR3 has 14 amino acids. The chain's CDR3 is CASSISNKNTEAFF. In DNA, the CDR3 is TGTGCCAGCAGTATATCCAACAAGAACACTGAAGCTTTCTTT.

V usage is TRBV5-6 and J usage is TRBJ2-7; TRBD2 might be the D (5 bases). V was trimmed by 4 bases and J by 0 bases, leaving 17 bases between them. Germline loops: CDR1 SGHDT, CDR2 YYEEEE. The CDR3 extends over 16 amino acids. In DNA, the CDR3 is TGTGCCAGCAGCCAGATTCTCGAGCGGAACTCCTACGAGCAGTACTTC. Translation: CASSQILERNSYEQYF.

This chain links TRBV6-5 with TRBJ2-7; D not resolved. Germline-derived CDR1 and CDR2 are MNHEY and SVGAGI. CDR3 size: 13 residues. Trimming removed 7 bases at V and 1 base at J, with 11 bases between. CDR3 protein: CASTSPGSYEQYF. The CDR3 bases are TGTGCCAGCACGTCCCCGGGTTCCTACGAGCAGTACTTC.

This clone appeared a single time. At one of its ends the junction is not consistent with the germline gene, which may arise from a read error. The chain combines TRBV20-1 with TRBJ2-4, with D possibly being TRBD2 (6 bases). The germline gives CDR1 DFQATT, CDR2 SNEGSKA (reference sequence). The CDR3 contains 14 residues. The CDR3 region has the DNA TGCAGTGCTAGTGGCTATCTGGGGGGAAACATTCAGTACTTT. Translation: CSASGYLGGNIQYF.

This rearrangement joins TRBV9 to TRBJ2-3, with D perhaps matching TRBD2 (6 bases). Germline CDR1 reads SGDLS; CDR2 reads YYNGEE. V was cut by 3 bases and J by 0 bases, with 14 bases left in between. The CDR3 consists of 16 residues. The CDR3 spells CASSARGGSSTDTQYF. The CDR3 DNA reads TGTGCCAGCAGCGCCCGGGGAGGTTCTAGCACAGATACGCAGTATTTT.

The chain is built from TRBV27 and TRBJ1-3; no clear D. Germline V CDR1 and CDR2: MNHEY, SMNVEV (reference sequence). V was trimmed by 6 bases and J by 0 bases, leaving 12 bases between them. The CDR3 sequence is 15 residues long. In nucleotides, the CDR3 is TGTGCCAGCAGCCTCGCCGGGATCTCTGGAAACACCATATATTTT. Protein sequence: CASSLAGISGNTIYF.

The J gene is TRBJ1-2, the V gene TRBV3-1 (or the pseudogene TRBV3-2); perhaps TRBD1 as D (5 bases). Germline CDR1 LGHDT, CDR2 YNNKEL (reference sequence). Trimming stripped 4 bases from V and 8 bases from J, with 14 bases between. The CDR3 covers 13 residues. The DNA for the CDR3 is TGTGCCAGCAGCCGGGGCCGGTCTATGGGCTACACCTTC. Residues: CASSRGRSMGYTF.

The chain recombines TRBV3-1 (or the pseudogene TRBV3-2) with TRBJ1-6; tentative D call: TRBD1 (6 bases). The CDR3 is 17 residues long. Germline CDR1 LGHDT, CDR2 YNNKEL (reference sequence). The V end was cut by 1 base, the J end by 9 bases, with 19 bases between. In DNA form, the CDR3 reads TGTGCCAGCAGCCAAGTTGCCGGGGGGCGGACGGGTTCACCCCTCCACTTT. It encodes CASSQVAGGRTGSPLHF.

The CDR3 bases are TGTGCCAGTACGATAAGGGGTTATGGAAACACCATATATTTT. Protein sequence: CASTIRGYGNTIYF. This chain uses TRBV3-1 (or the pseudogene TRBV3-2) with TRBJ1-3, with D possibly being TRBD1 (5 bases). CDR1 and CDR2 from the germline V gene are LGHDT and YNNKEL (reference sequence). The CDR3 is 14 amino acids. V lost 9 bases to trimming and J lost 3 bases, with 15 bases between them.